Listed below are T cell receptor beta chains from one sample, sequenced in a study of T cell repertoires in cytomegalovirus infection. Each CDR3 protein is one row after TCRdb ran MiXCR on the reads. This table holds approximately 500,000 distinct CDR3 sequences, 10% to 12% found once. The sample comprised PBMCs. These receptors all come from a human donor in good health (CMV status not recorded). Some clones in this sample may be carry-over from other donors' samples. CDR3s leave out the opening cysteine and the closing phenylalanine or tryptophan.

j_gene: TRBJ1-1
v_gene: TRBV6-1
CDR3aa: ASTPIWGRDTEAF

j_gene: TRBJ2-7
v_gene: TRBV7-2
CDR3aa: ASSLGATREQY

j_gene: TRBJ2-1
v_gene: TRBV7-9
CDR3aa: ASSLDRHTLENEQF

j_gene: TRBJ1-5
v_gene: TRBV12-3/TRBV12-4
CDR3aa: ASSLDGGYSNQPQH

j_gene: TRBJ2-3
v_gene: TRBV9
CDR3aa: ASSTNSITDTQY

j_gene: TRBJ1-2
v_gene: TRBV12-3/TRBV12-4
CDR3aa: ASSSDRGRYGYT

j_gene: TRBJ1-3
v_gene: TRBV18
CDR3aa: ASSPGESSNTIY

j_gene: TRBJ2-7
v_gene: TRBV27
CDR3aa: ASSSFMREFDYEQY

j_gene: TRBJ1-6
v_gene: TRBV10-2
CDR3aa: ASPGAPLH

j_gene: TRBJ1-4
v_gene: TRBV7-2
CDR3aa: ASSKGQGGRNEKLF

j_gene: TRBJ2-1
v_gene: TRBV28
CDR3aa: ASCLAGGPYNEQF

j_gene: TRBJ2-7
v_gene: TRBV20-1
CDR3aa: SALRDRDSYEQY

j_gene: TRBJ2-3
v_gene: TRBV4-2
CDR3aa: ASSQARLATDTQY